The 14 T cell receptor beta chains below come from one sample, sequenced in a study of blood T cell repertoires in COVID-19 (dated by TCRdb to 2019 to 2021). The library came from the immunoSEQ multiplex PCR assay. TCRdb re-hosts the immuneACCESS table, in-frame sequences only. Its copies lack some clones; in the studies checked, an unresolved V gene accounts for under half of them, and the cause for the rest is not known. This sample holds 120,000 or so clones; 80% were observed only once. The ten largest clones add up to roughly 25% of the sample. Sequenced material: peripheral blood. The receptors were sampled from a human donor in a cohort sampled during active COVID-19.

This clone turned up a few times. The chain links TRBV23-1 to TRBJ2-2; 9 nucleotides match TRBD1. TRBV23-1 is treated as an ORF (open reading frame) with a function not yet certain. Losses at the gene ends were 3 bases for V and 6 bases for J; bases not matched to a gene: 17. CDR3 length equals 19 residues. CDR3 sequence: CASSHVKPDRGRESGELFF. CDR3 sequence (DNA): TGCGCCAGCAGTCACGTGAAGCCGGACAGGGGCAGAGAGTCCGGGGAGCTGTTTTTT.

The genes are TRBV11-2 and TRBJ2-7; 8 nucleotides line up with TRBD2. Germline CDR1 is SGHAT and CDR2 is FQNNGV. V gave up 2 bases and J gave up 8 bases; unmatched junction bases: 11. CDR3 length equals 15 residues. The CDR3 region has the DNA TGTGCCAGCAGCTTAAGTGTAGAAGCGGGGGCTAAGCAGTACTTC. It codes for CASSLSVEAGAKQYF.

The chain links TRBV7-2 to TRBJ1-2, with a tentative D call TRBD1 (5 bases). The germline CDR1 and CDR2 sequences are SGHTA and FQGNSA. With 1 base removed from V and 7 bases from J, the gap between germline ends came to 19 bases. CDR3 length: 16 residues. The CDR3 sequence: CASSLGGRAMGSGYTF. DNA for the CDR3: TGTGCCAGCAGCTTAGGGGGGAGGGCGATGGGCTCTGGCTACACCTTC.

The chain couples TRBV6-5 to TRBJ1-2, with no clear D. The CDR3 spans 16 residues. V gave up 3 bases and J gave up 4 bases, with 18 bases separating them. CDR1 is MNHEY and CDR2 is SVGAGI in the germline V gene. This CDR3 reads CASSYSGIWEPYGYTF. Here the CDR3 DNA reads TGTGCCAGCAGTTATTCGGGGATTTGGGAACCCTATGGCTACACCTTC.

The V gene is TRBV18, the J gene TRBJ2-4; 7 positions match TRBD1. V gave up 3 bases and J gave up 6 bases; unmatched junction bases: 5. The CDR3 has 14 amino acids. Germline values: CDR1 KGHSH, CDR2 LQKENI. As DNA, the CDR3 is TGTGCCAGCTCACCCGGGACAGAGGGAAACATTCAGTACTTC. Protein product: CASSPGTEGNIQYF.

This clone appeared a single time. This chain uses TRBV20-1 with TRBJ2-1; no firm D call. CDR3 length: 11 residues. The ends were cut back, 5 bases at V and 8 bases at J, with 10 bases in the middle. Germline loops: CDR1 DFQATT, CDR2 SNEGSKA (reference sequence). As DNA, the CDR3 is TGCAGTGCTGATCACTCCCATGAGCAGTTCTTC. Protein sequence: CSADHSHEQFF.

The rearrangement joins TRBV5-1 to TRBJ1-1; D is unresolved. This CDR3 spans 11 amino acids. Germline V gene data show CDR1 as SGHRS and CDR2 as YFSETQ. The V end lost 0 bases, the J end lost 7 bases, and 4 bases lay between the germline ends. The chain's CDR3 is CASSLGLEAFF. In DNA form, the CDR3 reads TGCGCCAGCAGCTTGGGGCTTGAAGCTTTCTTT. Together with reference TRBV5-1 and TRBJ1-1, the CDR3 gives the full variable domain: KAGVTQTPRYLIKTRGQQVTLSCSPISGHRSVSWYQQTPGQGLQFLFEYFSETQRNKGNFPGRFSGRQFSNSRSEMNVSTLELGDSALYLCASSLGLEAFFGQGTRLTVV.

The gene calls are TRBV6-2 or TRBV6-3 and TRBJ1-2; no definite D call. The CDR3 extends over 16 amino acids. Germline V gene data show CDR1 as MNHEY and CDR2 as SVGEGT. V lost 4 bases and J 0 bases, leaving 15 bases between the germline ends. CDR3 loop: CASSLGPRTSNYGYTF. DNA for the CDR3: TGTGCCAGCAGTTTAGGTCCGAGGACTTCTAACTATGGCTACACCTTC.

CDR3 residues: CASSFPGLRTEAFF. The CDR3 bases are TGTGCCAGCAGTTTCCCAGGGCTCCGCACTGAAGCTTTCTTT. The V gene is TRBV28, the J gene TRBJ1-1; tentative D call: TRBD1 (5 bases). This CDR3 is 14 amino acids long. V was clipped by 3 bases and J by 4 bases, with 12 bases between them. Germline CDR1 reads MDHEN; CDR2 reads SYDVKM.

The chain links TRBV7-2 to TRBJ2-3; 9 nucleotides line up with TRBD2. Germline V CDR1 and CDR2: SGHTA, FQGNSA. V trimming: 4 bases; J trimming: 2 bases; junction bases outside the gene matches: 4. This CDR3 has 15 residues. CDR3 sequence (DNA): TGTGCCAGCAGCTCCTGGACTAGCGTCACAGATACGCAGTATTTT. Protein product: CASSSWTSVTDTQYF. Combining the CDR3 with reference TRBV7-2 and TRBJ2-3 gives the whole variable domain GAGVSQSPSNKVTEKGKDVELRCDPISGHTALYWYRQSLGQGLEFLIYFQGNSAPDKSGLPSDRFSAERTGGSVSTLTIQRTQQEDSAVYLCASSSWTSVTDTQYFGPGTRLTVL.

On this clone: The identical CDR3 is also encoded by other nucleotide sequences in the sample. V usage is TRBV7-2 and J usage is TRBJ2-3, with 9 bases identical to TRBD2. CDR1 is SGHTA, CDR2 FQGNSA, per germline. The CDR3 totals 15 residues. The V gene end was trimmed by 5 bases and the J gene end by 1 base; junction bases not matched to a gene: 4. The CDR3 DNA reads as TGTGCCAGCAGCCCCTGGACTAGCGGCACAGATACGCAGTATTTT. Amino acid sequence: CASSPWTSGTDTQYF.

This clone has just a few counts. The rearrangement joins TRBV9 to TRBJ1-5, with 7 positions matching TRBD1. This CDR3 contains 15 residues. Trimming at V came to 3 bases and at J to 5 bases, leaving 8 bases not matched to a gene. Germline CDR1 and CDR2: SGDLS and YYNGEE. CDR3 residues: CASSEQGTAYQPQHF. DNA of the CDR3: TGTGCCAGCAGCGAACAGGGGACAGCTTATCAGCCCCAGCATTTT.

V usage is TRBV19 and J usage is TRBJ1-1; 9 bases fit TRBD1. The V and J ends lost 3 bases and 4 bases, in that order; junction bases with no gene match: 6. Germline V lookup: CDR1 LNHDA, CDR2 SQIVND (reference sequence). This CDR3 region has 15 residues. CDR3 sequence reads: CASSIHRGPSTEAFF. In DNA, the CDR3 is TGTGCCAGTAGTATCCACAGGGGGCCGAGCACTGAAGCTTTCTTT.

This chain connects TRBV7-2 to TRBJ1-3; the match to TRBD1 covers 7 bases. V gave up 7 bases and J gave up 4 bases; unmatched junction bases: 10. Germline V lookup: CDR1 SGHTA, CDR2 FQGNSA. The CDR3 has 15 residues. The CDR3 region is CASTYDRVGGNTIYF. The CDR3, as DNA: TGTGCCAGCACCTACGACAGGGTGGGAGGAAACACCATATATTTT.